Listed below are T cell receptor beta chains from one sample, sequenced in a study of Ad26.COV2.S vaccination and SARS-CoV-2 variants. Sequencing was performed with immunoSEQ multiplex PCR; in TCRdb, only in-frame clones are kept and a portion is missing. The sample records over 90,000 clones, about 78% being singletons. Sequencing was performed on peripheral blood, taken after recovery from COVID-19. Receptors originate from a human donor who had recovered from COVID-19. Each CDR3 is given with its conserved first and last residue. Each record gives: D gene, V gene, J gene, CDR3 length, clone size, CDR3 DNA, CDR3 protein. D genes are given only for firm matches. Some rows mark clone size as missing; the rest say once, few, many or name a class of expanded clone.

D: TRBD2
V: TRBV5-6
J: TRBJ2-7
length: 15
size: .
DNA: TGTGCCAGCAGCTTGGTAGCGGGGGGATTTGGGGAGCAGTACTTC
CDR3: CASSLVAGGFGEQYF

D: .
V: TRBV2
J: TRBJ1-2
length: 13
size: .
DNA: TGTGCCAGCAGTGTAGAGGGCGGCTATGGCTACACCTTC
CDR3: CASSVEGGYGYTF

D: .
V: TRBV13
J: TRBJ1-1
length: 14
size: few
DNA: TGTGCCAGCAGCGGAGTTACCACACGGGCTGAAGCTTTCTTT
CDR3: CASSGVTTRAEAFF

D: .
V: TRBV6-5
J: TRBJ2-7
length: 14
size: .
DNA: TGTGCCAGCAGTCCCCTGTTAAGCTCCTACGAGCAGTACTTC
CDR3: CASSPLLSSYEQYF

D: TRBD1
V: TRBV5-6
J: TRBJ1-6
length: 14
size: .
DNA: TGTGCCAGCAGCCGGGACAGGGCCCCATCGATCCTCCACTTT
CDR3: CASSRDRAPSILHF

D: TRBD1
V: TRBV7-2
J: TRBJ1-2
length: 15
size: once
DNA: TGTGCCAGCAGCTTAGCCTCAGGGGGCCTCTATGGCTACACCTTC
CDR3: CASSLASGGLYGYTF

D: TRBD1
V: TRBV28
J: TRBJ1-4
length: 16
size: .
DNA: TGTGCCAGCAGGCCACACGGACAGGGGGCGAATGAAAAACTGTTTTTT
CDR3: CASRPHGQGANEKLFF

D: .
V: TRBV19
J: TRBJ1-2
length: 12
size: medium-sized
DNA: TGTGCCAGTAGTATAGACATCTATGGCTACACCTTC
CDR3: CASSIDIYGYTF

D: .
V: TRBV5-1
J: TRBJ2-7
length: 15
size: .
DNA: TGCGCCAGCAGCTTGAACAGTGGCAGGACGAACGAGCAGTACTTC
CDR3: CASSLNSGRTNEQYF

D: .
V: TRBV28
J: TRBJ1-4
length: 13
size: .
DNA: TGTGCCAGCGGGCATCCCGTGGGTGAAAAACTGTTTTTT
CDR3: CASGHPVGEKLFF

D: .
V: TRBV6-1
J: TRBJ2-5
length: 14
size: .
DNA: TGTGCCAGCAGTGAAGGCGTCGGGGGAGAGACCCAGTACTTC
CDR3: CASSEGVGGETQYF

D: .
V: TRBV5-6
J: TRBJ2-3
length: 16
size: many
DNA: TGTGCCAGCAGCTTGTGGGGTTCACTAGGCACAGATACGCAGTATTTT
CDR3: CASSLWGSLGTDTQYF

D: .
V: TRBV2
J: TRBJ1-6
length: 13
size: .
DNA: TGTGCCAGCAGGAGGGCCTATAATTCACCCCTCCACTTT
CDR3: CASRRAYNSPLHF

D: TRBD1
V: TRBV29-1
J: TRBJ1-1
length: 13
size: once
DNA: TGCAGCGTTGCAAGGGGGCTGGGGACTGAAGCTTTCTTT
CDR3: CSVARGLGTEAFF

D: TRBD1
V: TRBV10-3
J: TRBJ2-1
length: 14
size: .
DNA: TGTGCCATCAGCGGGACAGGGTCCCACAATGAGCAGTTCTTC
CDR3: CAISGTGSHNEQFF

D: .
V: TRBV7-9
J: TRBJ2-1
length: 16
size: once
DNA: TGTGCCAGCAGCTCACCGGACCGAAGCTCCTACAATGAGCAGTTCTTC
CDR3: CASSSPDRSSYNEQFF